The 9 T cell receptor beta chains below come from one sample, sequenced in a study of graft-versus-host responses after intestinal transplantation. Their antigens are not known. Measured with immunoSEQ multiplex PCR; TCRdb has only the in-frame clones, and not every one. The table records 70,000 or so clones, 75% to 90% of them present only once. This sample comprised unstimulated CD4+ T cells sorted from spleen or lymph node cells, obtained before transplant. These TCRs come from a human donor who was the organ donor for an intestinal transplant.

This rearrangement joins TRBV7-8 to TRBJ1-2; 7 bases fit TRBD1. V shed 4 bases, J shed 2 bases, and the junction held 4 bases outside the gene matches. From germline, CDR1 is SGHVS and CDR2 FQNEAQ. The CDR3 is made up of 14 amino acids. CDR3 in amino acids: CASSSTTGNYGYTF. In DNA, the CDR3 is TGTGCCAGCAGCTCCACGACAGGGAACTATGGCTACACCTTC.

This clone came up a few times. J is TRBJ2-1 and V is TRBV5-1, with 9 bases lining up with TRBD1. Trimming cost V 1 base and J 4 bases; bases outside gene matches: 6. Germline V CDR1 and CDR2: SGHRS, YFSETQ. CDR3 length: 16 residues. CDR3 DNA: TGCGCCAGCAGCTTGCTAACAGGGGGCGAATACAATGAGCAGTTCTTC. It is translated as CASSLLTGGEYNEQFF.

The genes are TRBV4-2 and TRBJ2-5; 7 positions match TRBD1. Germline loops: CDR1 LGHNA, CDR2 YNFKEQ. CDR3 length equals 14 residues. The junction had 3 bases not matched to a gene; V was cut back by 2 bases and J by 3 bases. CDR3 amino acids: CASSQRDSKETQYF. The CDR3 DNA reads as TGTGCCAGCAGCCAACGGGACAGTAAAGAGACCCAGTACTTC.

The chain recombines TRBV28 with TRBJ2-2; the match to TRBD1 covers 8 bases. Trimming at V came to 5 bases and at J to 2 bases, leaving 4 bases not matched to a gene. This CDR3 has 15 amino acids. Germline lookup yields CDR1 MDHEN and CDR2 SYDVKM. The CDR3 here is CASSVTGVNTGELFF. Written as DNA, the CDR3 is TGTGCCAGCAGTGTGACAGGGGTAAACACCGGGGAGCTGTTTTTT.

This chain links TRBV28 with TRBJ2-2; D is undetermined. CDR3 length: 14 residues. Trimming left V 5 bases short and J 2 bases short, with 9 bases between. Per the germline V gene, CDR1 is MDHEN and CDR2 is SYDVKM. In DNA form, the CDR3 reads TGTGCCAGCAGTACGCGGCTTAACACCGGGGAGCTGTTTTTT. As protein: CASSTRLNTGELFF.

The CDR3 sequence is CASSQVLGGLWETQYF. Written as DNA, the CDR3 is TGTGCCAGCAGCCAGGTCCTGGGGGGGCTATGGGAGACCCAGTACTTC. The chain joins TRBV7-8 to TRBJ2-5; TRBD2 might be the D (7 bases). V was trimmed by 5 bases and J by 5 bases, leaving 21 bases between them. The CDR3 extends over 16 amino acids. Germline V gene lookup returns CDR1 SGHVS and CDR2 FQNEAQ.

This chain connects TRBV4-3 to TRBJ1-3; 7 bases fit TRBD1. Germline trimming cut 0 bases from V and 2 bases from J; bases unmatched to any gene: 10. The CDR3 runs to 18 residues. The germline CDR1 and CDR2 sequences are LGHNA and YSLEER. CDR3 sequence (DNA): TGCGCCAGCAGCCAAGACGTTACGGGGACAGCGGCTGGAAACACCATATATTTT. Translation: CASSQDVTGTAAGNTIYF.

This chain joins TRBV6-1 and TRBJ1-2; TRBD1 matches at 8 bases. CDR1 and CDR2 from the germline V gene are MNHNS and SASEGT. V gave up 2 bases and J gave up 5 bases; unmatched junction bases: 7. The CDR3 runs to 15 residues. The CDR3 coding sequence is TGTGCCAGCAGTGAAACCGGGACAGGACTTTATGGCTACACCTTC. Translated: CASSETGTGLYGYTF.

V usage is TRBV5-6 and J usage is TRBJ2-5, with 7 bases fitting TRBD1. Losses at the gene ends were 0 bases for V and 2 bases for J; bases not matched to a gene: 10. CDR3 length equals 17 residues. Germline CDR1 reads SGHDT; CDR2 reads YYEEEE. The CDR3 coding sequence is TGTGCCAGCAGCTTGGGCCCACCGGGACAGTTACAAGAGACCCAGTACTTC. Its translation is CASSLGPPGQLQETQYF.